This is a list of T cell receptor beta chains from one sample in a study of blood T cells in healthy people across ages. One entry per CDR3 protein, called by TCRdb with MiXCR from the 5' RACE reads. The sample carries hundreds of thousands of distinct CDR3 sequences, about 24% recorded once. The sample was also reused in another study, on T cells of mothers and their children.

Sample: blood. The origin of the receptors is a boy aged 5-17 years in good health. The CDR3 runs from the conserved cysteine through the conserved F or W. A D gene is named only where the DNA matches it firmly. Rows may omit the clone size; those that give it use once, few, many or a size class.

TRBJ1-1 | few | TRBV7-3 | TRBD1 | TGTGCCAGCAGGCACGGAACCGGGACAGATAACACTGAAGCTTTCTTT | CASRHGTGTDNTEAFF
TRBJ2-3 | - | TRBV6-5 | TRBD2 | TGTGCCAGCAGTTGGGGAGGGACTAGCGGAAGCACAGATACGCAGTATTTT | CASSWGGTSGSTDTQYF
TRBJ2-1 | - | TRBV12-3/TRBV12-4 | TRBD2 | TGTACCAGCAGTTTAGGGGGACTAGCGGGCAATGAGCAGTTCTTC | CTSSLGGLAGNEQFF
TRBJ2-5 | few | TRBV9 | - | TGTGCCAGCAGCGTATCACTCGCTGAGGAGACCCAGTACTTC | CASSVSLAEETQYF
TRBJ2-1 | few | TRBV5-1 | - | TGCGCCAGCAGCTTGGATTGGTTCAGTGAGCAGTTCTTC | CASSLDWFSEQFF
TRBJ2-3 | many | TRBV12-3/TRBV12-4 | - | TGTGCCAGCAGTCCAAGACTAGAGGATACGCAGTATTTT | CASSPRLEDTQYF
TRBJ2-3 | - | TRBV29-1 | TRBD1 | TGCAGCGTTGATTGGACAGGGTCCATGAGCACAGATACGCAGTATTTT | CSVDWTGSMSTDTQYF
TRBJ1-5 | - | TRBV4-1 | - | TGCGCCAGCAGCCATTATACCGGGACTCAGAATCAGCCCCAGCATTTT | CASSHYTGTQNQPQHF
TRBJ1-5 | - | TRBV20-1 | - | TGCAGTGCTAGAGATGTAGGTTCAGGAGCATATAGCAATCAGCCCCAGCATTTT | CSARDVGSGAYSNQPQHF
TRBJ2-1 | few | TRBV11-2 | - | TGTGCCAGCAGTTTCATTATGAGTCGGGGGCGTCTGGGTGAGCAGTTCTTC | CASSFIMSRGRLGEQFF
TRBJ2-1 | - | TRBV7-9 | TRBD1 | TGTGCCAGCAGCCCTGGGACAGGAGGGCTCAATGAGCAGTTCTTC | CASSPGTGGLNEQFF
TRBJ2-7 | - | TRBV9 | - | TGTGCCAGCAGCGTAGATGACGGTTACGAGCAGTACTTC | CASSVDDGYEQYF
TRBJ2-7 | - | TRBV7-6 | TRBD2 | TGTGCCAGCAGTTCCCTTTTCGCGGGGGGTACCCCCTACGAGCAGTACTTC | CASSSLFAGGTPYEQYF
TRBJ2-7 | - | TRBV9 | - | TGTGCCAGCAGCCCACCTACAGGGTTCGGGGAGCAGTACTTC | CASSPPTGFGEQYF
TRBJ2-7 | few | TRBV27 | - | TGTGCCAGCAGTCCGTACCGGGGGCTTGGGCAGTACTTC | CASSPYRGLGQYF
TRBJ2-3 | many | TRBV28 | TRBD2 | TGTGCCAGTGCTAGCGGGAGTTTGGGCACAGATACGCAGTATTTT | CASASGSLGTDTQYF
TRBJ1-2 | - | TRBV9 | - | TGTGCCAGCAGCGTAGGGGGATTCCACTATGGCTACACCTTC | CASSVGGFHYGYTF
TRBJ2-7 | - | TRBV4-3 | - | TGCGCCAGCAGCCAAGAGTCTATACACTCCTACGAGCAGTACTTC | CASSQESIHSYEQYF
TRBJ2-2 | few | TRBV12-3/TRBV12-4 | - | TGTGCCAGCCTCCGATGGGACGTCGGGGAGCTGTTTTTT | CASLRWDVGELFF
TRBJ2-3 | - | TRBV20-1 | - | TGCAGTGCTAGTGGAGATACGCAGTATTTT | CSASGDTQYF
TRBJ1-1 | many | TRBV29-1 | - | TGCAGCGTTGAAGGGCAGAACACTGAAGCTTTCTTT | CSVEGQNTEAFF
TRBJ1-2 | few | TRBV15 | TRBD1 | TGTGCCACCAGCAGAGGGGACAGGGAGAGTTTTAATGGCTACACCTTC | CATSRGDRESFNGYTF
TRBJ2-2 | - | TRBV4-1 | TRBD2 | TGCGCCAGCAGCCACCGACCTAGCGGGAGGGCCGGGGAGCTGTTTTTT | CASSHRPSGRAGELFF
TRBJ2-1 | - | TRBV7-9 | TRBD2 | TGTGCCAGCAGGTACCGGACTAGCGGGAGTGGCAATGAGCAGTTCTTC | CASRYRTSGSGNEQFF
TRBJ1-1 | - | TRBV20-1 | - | TGCAGTGCTAGAGATATGCGGCAGCCAATGAACACTGAAGCTTTCTTT | CSARDMRQPMNTEAFF
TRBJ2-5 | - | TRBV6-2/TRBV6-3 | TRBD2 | TGTGCCAGCAGCCGGACTAGCGGGGGTCCATACCAAGAGACCCAGTACTTC | CASSRTSGGPYQETQYF
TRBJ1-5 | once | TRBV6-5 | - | TGTGCCAGCAGTTACTCGAAGTCGCTGAGCGGGGATAGCAATCAGCCCCAGCATTTT | CASSYSKSLSGDSNQPQHF
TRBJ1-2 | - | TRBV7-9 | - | TGTGCCAGCAGCTTGGGGACGCCCTATGGCTACACCTTC | CASSLGTPYGYTF
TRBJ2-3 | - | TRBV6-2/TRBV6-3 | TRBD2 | TGTGCCAGCAGGCCGGGACTAGCGGTAAAAATCACAGATACGCAGTATTTT | CASRPGLAVKITDTQYF
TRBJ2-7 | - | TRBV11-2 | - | TGTGCCAGCAGCTTCCCATGGCGAGGGCTGTACGAGCAGTACTTC | CASSFPWRGLYEQYF
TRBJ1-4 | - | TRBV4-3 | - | TGCGCCAGCAGCCAAGATCCGGGGGGCGTTCGGCGGTTTCCTGAAAAACTGTTTTTT | CASSQDPGGVRRFPEKLFF
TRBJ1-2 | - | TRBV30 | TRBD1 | TGTGCCTGGAAGAATGTACCGGGACAGCGGGGAAACTATGGCTACACCTTC | CAWKNVPGQRGNYGYTF
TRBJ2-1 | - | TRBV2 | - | TGTGCCAGCATCCTCAGGGGTGAGAGCTCCTACAATGAGCAGTTCTTC | CASILRGESSYNEQFF
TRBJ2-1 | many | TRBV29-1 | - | TGCAGCGTGGGGGAAAACAATGAGCAGTTCTTC | CSVGENNEQFF
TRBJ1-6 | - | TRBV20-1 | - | TGCAGTGCTGGAGGACTGCTTAATTCACCCCTCCACTTT | CSAGGLLNSPLHF
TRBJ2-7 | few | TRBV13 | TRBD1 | TGTGCCAGCAGCTTTTGGGGACAGGAGTCCTACGAGCAGTACTTC | CASSFWGQESYEQYF
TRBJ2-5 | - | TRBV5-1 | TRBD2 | TGCGCCAGCAGCTTGGAACCTTTAGCGGGAGGGGAGACCCAGTACTTC | CASSLEPLAGGETQYF
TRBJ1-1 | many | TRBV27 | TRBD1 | TGTGCCAGCAGTGACAGGGTGAACACTGAAGCTTTCTTT | CASSDRVNTEAFF
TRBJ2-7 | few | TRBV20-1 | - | TGCAGTGCTAGTGGCAGGGCAAGCTCCTACGAGCAGTACTTC | CSASGRASSYEQYF
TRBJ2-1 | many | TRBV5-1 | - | TGCGCCAGCAGCTCCCTCTGGGAGCAGTTCTTC | CASSSLWEQFF
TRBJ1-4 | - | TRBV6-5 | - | TGTGCCAGCAGTTCCCTCTTTGGGGGGCCGCGGGAAAAACTGTTTTTT | CASSSLFGGPREKLFF
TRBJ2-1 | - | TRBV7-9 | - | TGTGCCAGCAGCCGAAAAAGCTCCGATGAGCAGTTCTTC | CASSRKSSDEQFF
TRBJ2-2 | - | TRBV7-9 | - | TGTGCCAGCAGCCCACCCTCCGGGACCGGGCGGAACACCGGGGAGCTGTTTTTT | CASSPPSGTGRNTGELFF
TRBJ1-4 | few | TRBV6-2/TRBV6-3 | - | TGTGCCAGCAGTGCCTTCCAGGAAAAACTGTTTTTT | CASSAFQEKLFF
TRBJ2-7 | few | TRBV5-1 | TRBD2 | TGCGCCAGCAGCTTGGGTGGTAGCGGGGGGGCCAGATACGAGCAGTACTTC | CASSLGGSGGARYEQYF
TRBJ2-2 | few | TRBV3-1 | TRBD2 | TGTGCCAGCAGCCGACCGGGGGGTGAGGAGCTGTTTTTT | CASSRPGGEELFF
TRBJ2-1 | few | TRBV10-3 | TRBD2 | TGTGCCATCAGTGAGGCGACTAGCGGGGGGGCTGAGCAGTTCTTC | CAISEATSGGAEQFF
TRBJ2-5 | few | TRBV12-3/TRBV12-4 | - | TGTGAAGGGCTAGAAGAGACCCAGTACTTC | CEGLEETQYF
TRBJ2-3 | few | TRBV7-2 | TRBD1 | TGTGCCAGCAGCTCGAATCCGGTGGGACAGCGCCAGGATACGCAGTATTTT | CASSSNPVGQRQDTQYF